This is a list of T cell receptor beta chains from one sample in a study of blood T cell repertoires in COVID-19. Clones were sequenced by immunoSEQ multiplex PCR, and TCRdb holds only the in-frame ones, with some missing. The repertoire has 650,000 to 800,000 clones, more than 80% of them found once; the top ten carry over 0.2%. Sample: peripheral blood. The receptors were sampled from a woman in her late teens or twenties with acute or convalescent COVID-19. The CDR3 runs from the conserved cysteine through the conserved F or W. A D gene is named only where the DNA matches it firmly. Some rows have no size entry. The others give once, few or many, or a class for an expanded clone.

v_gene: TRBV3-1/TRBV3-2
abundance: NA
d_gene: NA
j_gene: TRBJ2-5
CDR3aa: CASSQPAGYEETQYF
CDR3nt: TGTGCCAGCAGCCAACCGGCAGGCTACGAAGAGACCCAGTACTTC

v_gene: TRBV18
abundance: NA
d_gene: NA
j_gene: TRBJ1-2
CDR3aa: CASSPLREDGYTF
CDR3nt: TGTGCCAGCTCACCACTCAGGGAGGATGGCTACACCTTC

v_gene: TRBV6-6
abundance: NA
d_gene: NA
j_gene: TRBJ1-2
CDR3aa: CASSKSGGYGYTF
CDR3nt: TGTGCCAGCAGTAAGTCCGGCGGGTATGGCTACACCTTC

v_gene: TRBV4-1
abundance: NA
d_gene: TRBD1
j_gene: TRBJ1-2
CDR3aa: CASSHQDRDLKAGYGYTF
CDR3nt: TGCGCCAGCAGCCACCAAGACAGGGACTTGAAAGCTGGGTATGGCTACACCTTC

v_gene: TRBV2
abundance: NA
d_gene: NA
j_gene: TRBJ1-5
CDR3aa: CASSERGPGNQPQHF
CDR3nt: TGTGCCAGCAGTGAAAGAGGCCCTGGCAATCAGCCCCAGCATTTT

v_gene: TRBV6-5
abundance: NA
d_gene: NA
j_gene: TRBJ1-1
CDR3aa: CAVGGFSEAFF
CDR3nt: TGTGCCGTGGGGGGGTTCTCCGAAGCTTTCTTT

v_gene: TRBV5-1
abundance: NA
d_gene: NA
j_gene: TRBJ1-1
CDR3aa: CASSLVAVMNTEAFF
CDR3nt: TGCGCCAGCAGCTTGGTAGCCGTTATGAACACTGAAGCTTTCTTT

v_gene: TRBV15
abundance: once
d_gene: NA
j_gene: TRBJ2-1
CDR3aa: CATSRGLDPWYNEQFF
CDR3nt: TGTGCCACCAGCAGAGGACTAGACCCTTGGTACAATGAGCAGTTCTTC

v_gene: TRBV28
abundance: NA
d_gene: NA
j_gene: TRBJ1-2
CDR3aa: CASSLVQTYGYTF
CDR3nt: TGTGCCAGCAGTTTGGTACAGACCTATGGCTACACCTTC

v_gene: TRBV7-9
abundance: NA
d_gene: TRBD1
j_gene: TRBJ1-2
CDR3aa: CASSARGGQGLKNYGYTF
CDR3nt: TGTGCCAGCAGCGCCCGTGGGGGACAGGGGCTTAAAAACTATGGCTACACCTTC

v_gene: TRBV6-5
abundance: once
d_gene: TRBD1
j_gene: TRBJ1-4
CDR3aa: CASRSGGWGEKLFF
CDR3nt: TGTGCCAGCAGGTCAGGGGGCTGGGGTGAAAAACTGTTTTTT

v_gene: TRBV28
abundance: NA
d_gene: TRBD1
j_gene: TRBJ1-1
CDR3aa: CASSPPFLQGLNTEAFF
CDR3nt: TGTGCCAGCAGTCCTCCATTTTTACAGGGGTTGAACACTGAAGCTTTCTTT

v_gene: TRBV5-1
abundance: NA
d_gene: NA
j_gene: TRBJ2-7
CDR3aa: CASSFGGGYEQYF
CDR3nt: TGCGCCAGCAGCTTCGGGGGTGGGTACGAGCAGTACTTC

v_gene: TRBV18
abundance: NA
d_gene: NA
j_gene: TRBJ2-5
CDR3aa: CASSPQLAQETQYF
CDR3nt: TGTGCCAGCTCACCACAGTTAGCGCAAGAGACCCAGTACTTC

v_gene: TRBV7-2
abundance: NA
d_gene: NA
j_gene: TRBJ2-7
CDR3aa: CASSSSQGPTYEQYF
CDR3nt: TGTGCCAGCAGCTCTAGTCAGGGGCCTACCTACGAGCAGTACTTC

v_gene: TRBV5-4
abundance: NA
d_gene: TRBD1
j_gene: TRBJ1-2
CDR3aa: CASSQDRGYGYTF
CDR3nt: TGTGCCAGCAGCCAGGACAGGGGGTATGGCTACACCTTC

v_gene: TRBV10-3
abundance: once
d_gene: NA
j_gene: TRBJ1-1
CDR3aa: CAISDGTFYEAFF
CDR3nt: TGTGCCATCAGTGACGGGACTTTTTATGAAGCTTTCTTT

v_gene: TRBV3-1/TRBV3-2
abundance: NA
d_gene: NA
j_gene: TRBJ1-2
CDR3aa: CASSQLDSYYGYTF
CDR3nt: TGTGCCAGCAGCCAACTGGACAGTTACTATGGCTACACCTTC

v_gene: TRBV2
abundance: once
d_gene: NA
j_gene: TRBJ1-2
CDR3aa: CASVGARNNYGYTF
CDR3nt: TGTGCCAGCGTGGGGGCAAGAAACAACTATGGCTACACCTTC

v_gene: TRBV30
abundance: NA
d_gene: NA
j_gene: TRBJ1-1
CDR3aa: CATSPRGGNTEAFF
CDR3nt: TGTGCCACCTCACCGCGGGGGGGGAACACTGAAGCTTTCTTT

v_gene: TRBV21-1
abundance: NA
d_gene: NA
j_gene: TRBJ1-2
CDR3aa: CARPDRGNYGYTF
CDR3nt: TGTGCCCGCCCGGACAGGGGAAACTATGGCTACACCTTC

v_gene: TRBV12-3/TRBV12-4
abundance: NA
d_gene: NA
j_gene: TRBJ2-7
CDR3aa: CASRTGPSYEQYF
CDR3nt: TGTGCCAGCAGGACAGGTCCTTCGTACGAGCAGTACTTC

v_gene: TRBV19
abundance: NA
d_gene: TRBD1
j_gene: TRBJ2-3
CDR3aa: CASSLTGMQYF
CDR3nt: TGTGCCAGTAGTTTGACAGGGATGCAGTATTTT

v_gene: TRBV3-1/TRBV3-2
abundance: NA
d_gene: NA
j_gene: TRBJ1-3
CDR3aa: CASSLGTGSSGNTIYF
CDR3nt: TGTGCCAGCAGCCTCGGAACAGGGTCCTCTGGAAACACCATATATTTT

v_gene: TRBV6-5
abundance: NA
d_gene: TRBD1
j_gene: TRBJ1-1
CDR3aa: CASTRTGVTEAFF
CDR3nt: TGTGCCAGCACCCGAACAGGGGTCACTGAAGCTTTCTTT

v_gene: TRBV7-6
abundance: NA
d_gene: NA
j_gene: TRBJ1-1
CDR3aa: CASSLGGASTEAFF
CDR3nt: TGTGCCAGCAGCTTAGGCGGGGCTAGCACTGAAGCTTTCTTT

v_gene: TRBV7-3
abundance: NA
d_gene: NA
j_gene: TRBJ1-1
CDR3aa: CASSLVGANTEAFF
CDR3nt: TGTGCCAGCAGCTTAGTGGGGGCTAACACTGAAGCTTTCTTT

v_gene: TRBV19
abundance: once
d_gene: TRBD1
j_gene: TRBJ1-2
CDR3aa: CASTDRDPYGYTF
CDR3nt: TGTGCCAGTACCGACAGGGACCCCTATGGCTACACCTTC

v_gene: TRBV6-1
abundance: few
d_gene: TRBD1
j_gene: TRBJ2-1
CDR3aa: CASREQGKVPYNEQFF
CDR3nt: TGTGCCAGCAGGGAACAGGGGAAGGTCCCCTACAATGAGCAGTTCTTC

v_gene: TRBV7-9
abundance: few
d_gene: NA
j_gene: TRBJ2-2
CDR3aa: CASSLTAGELFF
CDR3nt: TGTGCCAGCAGCCTGACAGCCGGGGAGCTGTTTTTT

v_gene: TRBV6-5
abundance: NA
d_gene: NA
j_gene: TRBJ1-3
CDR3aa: CASKYLNSGNTIYF
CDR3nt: TGTGCCAGCAAATACTTGAACTCTGGAAACACCATATATTTT

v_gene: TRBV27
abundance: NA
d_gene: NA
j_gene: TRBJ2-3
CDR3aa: CASSPYRSTDTQYF
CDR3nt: TGTGCCAGCAGTCCTTACAGGAGCACAGATACGCAGTATTTT

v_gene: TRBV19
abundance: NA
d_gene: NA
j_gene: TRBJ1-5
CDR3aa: CASSSQSGGNQPQHF
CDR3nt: TGTGCCAGTAGTTCCCAATCAGGGGGCAATCAGCCCCAGCATTTT

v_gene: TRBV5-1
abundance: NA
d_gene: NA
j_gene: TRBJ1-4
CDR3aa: CASSRTATNEKLFF
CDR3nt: TGCGCCAGCAGCCGGACAGCAACTAATGAAAAACTGTTTTTT

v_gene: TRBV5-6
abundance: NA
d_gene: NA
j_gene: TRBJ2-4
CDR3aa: CASSLRKNIQYF
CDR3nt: TGTGCCAGCAGCTTGCGGAAAAACATTCAGTACTTC

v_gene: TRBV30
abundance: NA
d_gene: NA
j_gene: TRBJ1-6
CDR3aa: CAWSPDRSPSSYNSPLHF
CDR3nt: TGTGCCTGGAGTCCAGACAGGAGCCCGAGCTCCTATAATTCACCCCTCCACTTT

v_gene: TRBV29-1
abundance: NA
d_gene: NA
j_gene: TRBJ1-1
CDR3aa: CSVEELPGAGAFF
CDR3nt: TGCAGCGTTGAAGAACTGCCAGGGGCGGGAGCTTTCTTT

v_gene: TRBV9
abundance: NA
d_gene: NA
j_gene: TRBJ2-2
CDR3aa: CASSATGSPNTGELFF
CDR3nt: TGTGCCAGCAGCGCTACAGGGTCCCCGAACACCGGGGAGCTGTTTTTT

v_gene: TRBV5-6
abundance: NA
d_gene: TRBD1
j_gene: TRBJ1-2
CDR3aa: CASSVYTGGKSGYTF
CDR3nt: TGTGCCAGCAGCGTCTATACAGGGGGCAAAAGCGGCTACACCTTC

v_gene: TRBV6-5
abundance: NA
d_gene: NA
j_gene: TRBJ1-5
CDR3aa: CASSSDSYSNQPQHF
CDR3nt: TGTGCCAGCAGTTCAGACAGCTATAGCAATCAGCCCCAGCATTTT

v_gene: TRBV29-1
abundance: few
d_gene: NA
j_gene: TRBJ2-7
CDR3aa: CSVGEIAREQYF
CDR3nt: TGCAGCGTTGGGGAGATAGCGCGGGAGCAGTACTTC

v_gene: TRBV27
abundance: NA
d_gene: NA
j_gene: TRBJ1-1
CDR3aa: CASSFGRATEAFF
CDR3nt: TGTGCCAGCAGTTTCGGCAGGGCCACTGAAGCTTTCTTT

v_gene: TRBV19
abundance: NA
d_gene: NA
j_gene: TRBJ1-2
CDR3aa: CASSPSRGADYGYTF
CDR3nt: TGTGCCAGTAGTCCTTCGCGGGGGGCGGACTATGGCTACACCTTC

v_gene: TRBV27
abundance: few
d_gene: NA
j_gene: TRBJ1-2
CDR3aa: CASSPPGGGRGGYTF
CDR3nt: TGTGCCAGCAGTCCCCCCGGGGGGGGGCGCGGTGGCTACACCTTC

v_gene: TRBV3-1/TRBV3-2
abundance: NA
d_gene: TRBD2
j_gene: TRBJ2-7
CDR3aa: CASSQISGGRPYEQYF
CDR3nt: TGTGCCAGCAGCCAAATAAGCGGGGGGCGACCCTACGAGCAGTACTTC

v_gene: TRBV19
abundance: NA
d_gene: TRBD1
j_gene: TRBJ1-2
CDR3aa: CASNGQAYGYTF
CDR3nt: TGTGCCAGTAACGGACAGGCCTATGGCTACACCTTC

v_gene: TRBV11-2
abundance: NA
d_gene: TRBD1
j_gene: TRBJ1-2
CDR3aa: CANYPETGNIYGYTF
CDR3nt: TGTGCCAATTACCCGGAGACAGGGAATATATATGGCTACACCTTC

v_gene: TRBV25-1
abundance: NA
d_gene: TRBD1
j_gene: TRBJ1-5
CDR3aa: CASSDGRGDQPQHF
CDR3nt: TGTGCCAGCAGTGATGGCAGGGGGGATCAGCCCCAGCATTTT

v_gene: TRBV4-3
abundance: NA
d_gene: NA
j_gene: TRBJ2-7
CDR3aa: CASSQKRNGAHYEQYF
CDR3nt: TGCGCCAGCAGCCAAAAGAGGAATGGGGCCCACTACGAGCAGTACTTC

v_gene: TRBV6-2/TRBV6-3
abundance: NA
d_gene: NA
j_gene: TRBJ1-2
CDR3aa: CASSSLREGYTF
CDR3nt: TGTGCCAGCAGTTCCCTACGAGAGGGCTACACCTTC

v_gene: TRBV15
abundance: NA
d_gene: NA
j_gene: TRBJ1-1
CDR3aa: CATSRDQGGEAFF
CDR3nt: TGTGCCACCAGCAGAGATCAAGGGGGTGAAGCTTTCTTT

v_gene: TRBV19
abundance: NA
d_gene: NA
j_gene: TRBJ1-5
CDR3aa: CASSFGTSGGESNQPQHF
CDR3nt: TGTGCCAGTAGTTTTGGGACATCCGGGGGGGAAAGCAATCAGCCCCAGCATTTT

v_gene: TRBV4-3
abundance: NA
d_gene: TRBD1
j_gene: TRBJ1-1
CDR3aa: CASSQDYDRERGTEAFF
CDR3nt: TGCGCCAGCAGCCAAGACTATGACAGGGAGCGTGGCACTGAAGCTTTCTTT

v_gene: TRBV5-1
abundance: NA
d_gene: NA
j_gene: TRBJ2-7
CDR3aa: CASSERTASPEQYF
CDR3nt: TGCGCCAGCAGCGAGCGGACAGCGTCCCCCGAGCAGTACTTC

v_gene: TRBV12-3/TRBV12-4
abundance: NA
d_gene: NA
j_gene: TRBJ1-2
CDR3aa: CATRWGGYVGYTF
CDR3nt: TGTGCCACCCGATGGGGGGGCTACGTTGGCTACACCTTC